Listed below are T cell receptor beta chains from one sample, sequenced in a study of shared clonotypes between healthy human individuals. Generated by immunoSEQ multiplex PCR, the TCRdb table keeps only in-frame clones and is missing some. The table includes roughly 2.5 million clones, around 94% detected once. Input material: naive CD4+ T cells sorted from blood. Receptors originate from a man aged 18-30 years in good health. Each CDR3 is given without its conserved first and last residue.

v_gene	j_gene	len	CDR3aa
TRBV6-5	TRBJ1-3	11	ASSQYSGNTIY
TRBV25-1	TRBJ1-4	13	ASSEYRTGAEKLF
TRBV19	TRBJ1-5	13	ASSRTGYGNQPQH
TRBV10-3	TRBJ1-2	11	AISAGTGIGYT
TRBV11-2	TRBJ2-1	17	ASSLNGLAGIFPYNEQF
TRBV30	TRBJ2-7	11	AWSVRGGGEQY
TRBV10-1	TRBJ2-3	13	ASKSGGANDDTQY
TRBV9	TRBJ1-4	13	ASSVGAPTNEKLF
TRBV13	TRBJ2-3	11	ASSGTSTDTQY
TRBV27	TRBJ2-7	13	ASSPGTGLAYEQY
TRBV11-2	TRBJ1-4	13	ASRPHHATNEKLF
TRBV2	TRBJ2-3	12	ASSDQGGTDTQY
TRBV28	TRBJ1-5	12	ASSSGDRAKPQH
TRBV9	TRBJ2-1	13	ASSPGSSGYNEQF
TRBV14	TRBJ2-2	14	ASSRGLAGVTGELF
TRBV9	TRBJ2-1	13	ASSREGPGYNEQF
TRBV7-2	TRBJ2-5	13	ASSLVRVVEETQY
TRBV7-3	TRBJ2-5	14	ASSSGLAGGPETQY
TRBV2	TRBJ2-2	13	ASSAGTGDTGELF
TRBV11-2	TRBJ2-3	14	ASSLGVAGGTDTQY
TRBV28	TRBJ2-5	16	ASSLSRTSGTFQETQY
TRBV30	TRBJ2-7	10	AWAPSAGEQY
TRBV6-1	TRBJ2-3	13	ASRKGGGAENTQY
TRBV14	TRBJ2-1	14	ASSQGTSGVLHEQF
TRBV13	TRBJ1-4	10	ASSTGNEKLF
TRBV29-1	TRBJ1-2	12	SVDGQGSGDGYT
TRBV7-9	TRBJ2-7	9	ASTRGNEQY
TRBV23-1	TRBJ2-3	9	ASSHPDTQY
TRBV28	TRBJ2-7	12	ASRGVGGAYEQY
TRBV19	TRBJ1-1	12	ASTGTGKNTEAF
TRBV6-5	TRBJ1-4	12	ASSGGRANEKLF
TRBV30	TRBJ2-3	12	ASTTSGSPDTQY
TRBV5-4	TRBJ1-1	10	ASRDRGQEAF
TRBV30	TRBJ2-4	15	AWSVRTPNHGGNIQY
TRBV11-2	TRBJ2-7	11	ASSSTGGNEQY
TRBV7-3	TRBJ2-3	13	ASSLAGGWTDTQY
TRBV7-2	TRBJ2-7	14	ASSLRTSGFGYEQY
TRBV15	TRBJ2-3	11	ATSSALEDTQY
TRBV5-1	TRBJ2-3	11	ASGTGEADTQY
TRBV5-4	TRBJ2-2	16	ASSFEPVGLPSTGELF
TRBV13	TRBJ2-2	11	ASSFSISGGRF
TRBV5-1	TRBJ2-7	13	ASSLPGTGRNEQY
TRBV19	TRBJ2-7	13	ASSPGLAFPYEQY
TRBV7-9	TRBJ1-1	12	ASSLLGGGVEAF
TRBV9	TRBJ2-1	12	ASSVGGGTVEQF
TRBV5-4	TRBJ2-3	9	ASSTDNTQY
TRBV4-3	TRBJ2-3	15	ASSQGPLAGGSDTQY
TRBV9	TRBJ2-2	13	ASSLQSLNSGELF
TRBV5-5	TRBJ2-5	11	ASSLPIQETQY
TRBV14	TRBJ1-3	13	ASSQDQGASNTIY
TRBV10-3	TRBJ2-7	13	AISRQETSSGEQY
TRBV4-1	TRBJ1-2	15	ASSQDLISWAAYGYT
TRBV9	TRBJ2-4	13	ASSPDTSGSNIQY